Presented here are 6 T cell receptor beta chains from one specimen sequenced in a study of T-cell reconstitution after alpha-beta-depleted transplantation in children. It was with unique molecular identifiers that the TCRbeta library was prepared. TCRdb re-called the PCR reads with MiXCR, one entry per CDR3 protein. Of 250,000 to 300,000 distinct CDR3 sequences listed, 9.9% are singletons. Here the sequenced sample was PBMCs from the stem cell graft donor, taken from the stem cell graft. The source of these receptors is a human donor who donated a stem cell graft to a child with SCID.

The rearrangement joins TRBV5-5 to TRBJ2-1; 9 bases match TRBD1. The V gene's germline CDR1 is SGHKS and CDR2 YYEKEE (reference sequence). The CDR3 loop spans 14 amino acids. The V and J ends lost 2 bases and 6 bases, in that order; junction bases with no gene match: 3. For the CDR3, the DNA is TGTGCCAGCAGCTTCGGGACAGGGCGCAATGAGCAGTTCTTC. It codes for CASSFGTGRNEQFF.

This clonotype was detected many times. The genes are TRBV3-1 and TRBJ2-2; D remains unclear. The CDR3 covers 13 residues. The V end lost 6 bases, the J end lost 9 bases, and 14 bases lay between the germline ends. Looked up from germline, CDR1 is LGHDT and CDR2 is YNNKEL (reference sequence). The CDR3 is CASRNDIDRELFF. The CDR3 DNA is TGTGCCAGCAGGAACGACATAGACCGGGAGCTGTTTTTT. Combining the CDR3 with reference TRBV3-1 and TRBJ2-2 gives the whole variable domain DTAVSQTPKYLVTQMGNDKSIKCEQNLGHDTMYWYKQDSKKFLKIMFSYNNKELIINETVPNRFSPKSPDKAHLNLHINSLELGDSAVYFCASRNDIDRELFFGEGSRLTVL.

This clonotype was seen ten or more times. This chain connects TRBV4-2 to TRBJ2-5; TRBD2 agrees at 12 bases. Trimming cost V 0 bases and J 4 bases; bases outside gene matches: 3. Looked up from germline, CDR1 is LGHNA and CDR2 is YNFKEQ. This CDR3 spans 16 amino acids. CDR3 region: CASSQDASGGAETQYF. CDR3 bases: TGTGCCAGCAGCCAAGACGCTAGCGGGGGGGCAGAGACCCAGTACTTC.

The V and J genes are TRBV19 and TRBJ1-5; no firm D call. CDR3 length: 14 residues. The V gene lost 3 bases and the J gene lost 8 bases, with 14 bases spanning the gap. Germline V gene data show CDR1 as LNHDA and CDR2 as SQIVND (reference sequence). CDR3 DNA sequence: TGTGCCAGTAGTATTATCCAGCAATGGGAGCCCCAGCATTTT. This encodes CASSIIQQWEPQHF. Variable domain in full (rest from reference TRBV19 and TRBJ1-5): DGGITQSPKYLFRKEGQNVTLSCEQNLNHDAMYWYRQDPGQGLRLIYYSQIVNDFQKGDIAEGYSVSREKKESFPLTVTSAQKNPTAFYLCASSIIQQWEPQHFGDGTRLSIL.

The chain joins TRBV12-3 or TRBV12-4 to TRBJ1-1; the D is unclear. The V gene lost 0 bases and the J gene lost 2 bases, with 16 bases spanning the gap. The CDR3 totals 17 residues. The CDR3 region is CASSLAPLRNRNTEAFF. CDR3 DNA sequence: TGTGCCAGCAGTTTAGCACCCTTACGGAATCGAAACACTGAAGCTTTCTTT.

This clonotype occurred a few times. This rearrangement joins TRBV19 to TRBJ1-1; possibly TRBD1 for D (6 bases). The germline CDR1 and CDR2 sequences are LNHDA and SQIVND (reference sequence). This CDR3 spans 13 amino acids. V was pared by 7 bases and J by 4 bases, with 13 bases between. The CDR3 sequence is CASKAGDGTEAFF. In DNA form, the CDR3 reads TGTGCCAGTAAAGCAGGGGACGGCACTGAAGCTTTCTTT.